The 26 T cell receptor beta chains below come from one sample, sequenced in a study of T cell responses to AZD1222 COVID-19 vaccine. Method: immunoSEQ multiplex PCR; TCRdb's copy keeps in-frame clones and lacks some. This table holds more than 150,000 clones, roughly nine tenths found once. This specimen consisted of peripheral blood, obtained on day 0 of AZD1222 vaccination. The receptors shown here come from an adult in good health.

V and J are TRBV9 and TRBJ1-1; D is unclear. CDR1 and CDR2 from the germline V gene are SGDLS and YYNGEE. The CDR3 has 12 amino acids. V dropped 4 bases and J dropped 6 bases, with 10 bases sitting between them. The CDR3 loop is CASSPGRSEAFF. The CDR3 region has the DNA TGTGCCAGCAGCCCCGGGAGGTCTGAAGCTTTCTTT. The complete variable domain, with remaining parts taken from reference TRBV9 and TRBJ1-1, reads DSGVTQTPKHLITATGQRVTLRCSPRSGDLSVYWYQQSLDQGLQFLIQYYNGEERAKGNILERFSAQQFPDLHSELNLSSLELGDSALYFCASSPGRSEAFFGQGTRLTVV.

As for this clone: Other DNA variants within this sample encode the same CDR3. V gene TRBV20-1 combines with J gene TRBJ1-5, with D perhaps TRBD1 (5 bases). CDR3 length: 13 amino acids. The germline V and J ends were trimmed by 3 bases and 1 base, with 7 bases remaining between them. Germline CDR1 DFQATT, CDR2 SNEGSKA (reference sequence). The CDR3 reads CSASRDSNQPQHF. CDR3 sequence (DNA): TGCAGTGCTAGTAGGGACAGCAATCAGCCCCAGCATTTT.

V gene TRBV18 combines with J gene TRBJ2-7; perhaps TRBD1 as D (5 bases). With 4 bases removed from V and 6 bases from J, the gap between germline ends came to 16 bases. This CDR3 has 14 residues. Germline CDR1 KGHSH, CDR2 LQKENI. The CDR3 here is CASSLNQGSGEQYF. The CDR3 DNA reads TGTGCCAGCTCACTCAATCAGGGTTCCGGCGAGCAGTACTTC.

V is TRBV7-8 and J is TRBJ1-3, with 8 bases identical to TRBD1. Germline V gene data show CDR1 as SGHVS and CDR2 as FQNEAQ. The CDR3 runs 14 residues. J was trimmed by 8 bases and V by 4 bases; bases with no gene match: 7. The DNA of the CDR3 is TGTGCCAGCAGCTGGGGACAGGCAGTAGACACCATATATTTT. It encodes CASSWGQAVDTIYF.

This clone was recorded once. The CDR3 region is CASTEISSGYNEQFF. In nucleotides, the CDR3 is TGTGCCAGCACCGAAATATCGTCGGGTTACAATGAGCAGTTCTTC. V is TRBV28 and J is TRBJ2-1; no clear D. There are 15 residues in the CDR3. CDR1 is MDHEN, CDR2 SYDVKM, per germline. V lost 7 bases and J lost 4, with 17 bases in between.

In this sample, this clone turned up a few times. This rearrangement joins TRBV30 to TRBJ1-1; perhaps TRBD1 as D (5 bases). Trimming shortened V by 4 bases and J by 3 bases, and 12 bases separated the two germline ends. The V gene's germline CDR1 is GTSNPN and CDR2 SVGIG (reference sequence). There are 13 residues in the CDR3. CDR3 loop: CAWTPQGYTEAFF. DNA of the CDR3: TGTGCCTGGACCCCTCAGGGTTACACTGAAGCTTTCTTT.

This chain uses TRBV12-3 or TRBV12-4 with TRBJ1-6, with D unclear. The V gene lost 5 bases and the J gene lost 9 bases, with 8 bases spanning the gap. This CDR3 has 12 amino acids. CDR3 sequence reads: CASSPTVSPLHF. DNA of the CDR3: TGTGCCAGCAGTCCTACTGTTTCACCCCTCCACTTT.

In its sample, this clone was seen a few times. This chain uses TRBV11-2 with TRBJ2-1, with 11 bases fitting TRBD2. Germline V gene lookup returns CDR1 SGHAT and CDR2 FQNNGV. CDR3 length: 15 residues. V shed 1 base, J shed 11 bases, and the junction held 7 bases outside the gene matches. Written as DNA, the CDR3 is TGTGCCAGCAGCTTAGTAGCGGGGGGGCAGTATAAGCAGTTCTTC. Amino acids: CASSLVAGGQYKQFF. The complete variable domain, with remaining parts taken from reference TRBV11-2 and TRBJ2-1, reads EAGVAQSPRYKIIEKRQSVAFWCNPISGHATLYWYQQILGQGPKLLIQFQNNGVVDDSQLPKDRFSAERLKGVDSTLKIQPAKLEDSAVYLCASSLVAGGQYKQFFGPGTRLTVL.

This clone was observed once. The chain employs TRBV27 and TRBJ2-1; maybe TRBD2 (6 bases). This CDR3 region has 15 residues. V was pared by 6 bases and J by 4 bases, with 16 bases between. In germline, CDR1 is MNHEY, CDR2 SMNVEV (reference sequence). The CDR3 DNA reads TGTGCCAGCAGCCCGAGAACGGGGGAATACAATGAGCAGTTCTTC. Protein: CASSPRTGEYNEQFF.

This clone has a single count. The chain uses TRBV29-1 and TRBJ1-4; D unclear. This CDR3 has 13 amino acids. With 5 bases removed from V and 5 bases from J, the gap between germline ends came to 12 bases. The germline gives CDR1 SQVTM, CDR2 ANQGSEA. The CDR3 protein is CSVLRVENEKLFF. The CDR3 DNA reads as TGCAGCGTTTTGAGAGTCGAAAATGAAAAACTGTTTTTT.

The gene calls are TRBV18 and TRBJ2-1; maybe TRBD1 (5 bases). Germline values: CDR1 KGHSH, CDR2 LQKENI. The CDR3 runs 14 residues. Trimming left V 3 bases short and J 5 bases short, with 11 bases between. DNA of the CDR3: TGTGCCAGCTCACCTGACAGTCAAAACAATGAGCAGTTCTTC. It specifies CASSPDSQNNEQFF. The whole variable domain, filled in from reference TRBV18 and TRBJ2-1, reads NAGVMQNPRHLVRRRGQEARLRCSPMKGHSHVYWYRQLPEEGLKFMVYLQKENIIDESGMPKERFSAEFPKEGPSILRIQQVVRGDSAAYFCASSPDSQNNEQFFGPGTRLTVL.

V and J are TRBV2 and TRBJ2-3; 7 bases map to TRBD1. CDR3 length equals 10 residues. CDR1 and CDR2 from the germline V gene are SNHLY and FYNNEI. Losses at the gene ends were 10 bases for V and 9 bases for J; bases not matched to a gene: 4. For the CDR3, the DNA is TGTGCCACGGGGACAGTAACGCAGTATTTT. Protein sequence: CATGTVTQYF.

V is TRBV6-5 and J is TRBJ2-5; D is undetermined. V was cut by 2 bases and J by 3 bases, with 7 bases left in between. This CDR3 has 13 amino acids. Germline CDR1 is MNHEY and CDR2 is SVGAGI. Here the CDR3 DNA reads TGTGCCAGCAGTTACGGGTTCAAAGAGACCCAGTACTTC. Its protein is CASSYGFKETQYF.

V usage is TRBV5-5 and J usage is TRBJ2-7; possibly TRBD2 for D (6 bases). In germline, CDR1 is SGHKS, CDR2 YYEKEE (reference sequence). The CDR3 has 15 residues. V was shortened by 0 bases and J by 3 bases, with 13 bases between the two germline ends. CDR3 DNA: TGTGCCAGCAGCTTGGTGGGGACTTCTGACTACGAGCAGTACTTC. As protein: CASSLVGTSDYEQYF.

Concerning this clone: The same CDR3 also results from other DNA sequences found in this sample. The chain combines TRBV19 with TRBJ1-1; TRBD1 agrees at 7 bases. Germline V gene lookup returns CDR1 LNHDA and CDR2 SQIVND (reference sequence). Trimming at V came to 6 bases and at J to 0 bases, leaving 4 bases not matched to a gene. The CDR3 contains 14 residues. The CDR3 DNA reads as TGTGCCAGTAGCCGGGACAGAGTGAACACTGAAGCTTTCTTT. It specifies CASSRDRVNTEAFF.

The genes are TRBV7-2 and TRBJ1-5; D remains unclear. The CDR3 is 14 residues long. The germline V and J ends were trimmed by 1 base and 6 bases, with 10 bases remaining between them. Germline V lookup: CDR1 SGHTA, CDR2 FQGNSA. CDR3 DNA: TGTGCCAGCAGCTTAGGGACGTGGGGTCAGCCCCAGCATTTT. Residues: CASSLGTWGQPQHF.

This chain links TRBV6-5 with TRBJ1-4, with 9 bases lining up with TRBD1. Germline V gene sequence: CDR1 MNHEY, CDR2 SVGAGI. The V gene end was trimmed by 6 bases and the J gene end by 4 bases; junction bases not matched to a gene: 6. The CDR3 length is 15 residues. Written as DNA, the CDR3 is TGTGCCAGCAGGGGAGGGACAGGGAATAATGAAAAACTGTTTTTT. Translating gives CASRGGTGNNEKLFF.

The chain recombines TRBV6-4 with TRBJ1-6; 12 bases match TRBD1. CDR3 length equals 14 residues. The V gene end was trimmed by 6 bases and the J gene end by 14 bases; junction bases not matched to a gene: 8. Germline CDR1 MRHNA, CDR2 SNTAGT. DNA of the CDR3: TGTGCCAGCAGCACCGGGACAGGGGGCGACACCCTCCACTTT. This sequence encodes CASSTGTGGDTLHF.

This sequence joins TRBV12-3 or TRBV12-4 and TRBJ1-2; no clear D. V was pared by 6 bases and J by 7 bases, with 12 bases between. The CDR3 runs to 12 residues. The CDR3, as DNA: TGTGCCAGCAGGAAGACCGGGCCTGGCTACACCTTC. This translates into CASRKTGPGYTF.

The gene calls are TRBV4-2 and TRBJ2-7, with TRBD2 matching 7 bases. Germline values: CDR1 LGHNA, CDR2 YNFKEQ. The length of the CDR3 is 15 residues. J gave up 3 bases and V 5 bases, and 10 bases lay outside the gene matches. CDR3 DNA sequence: TGTGCCAGCAGCTACAGTGGGAGGGACGACTACGAGCAGTACTTC. It codes for CASSYSGRDDYEQYF.

The gene calls are TRBV18 and TRBJ1-2; the D gene is possibly TRBD1 (6 bases). The CDR3 has 16 amino acids. The V end was cut by 1 base, the J end by 4 bases, with 16 bases between. Germline V lookup: CDR1 KGHSH, CDR2 LQKENI. The CDR3 reads CASSPQDPARGYGYTF. CDR3 coding DNA: TGTGCCAGCTCACCACAGGACCCAGCCAGGGGCTATGGCTACACCTTC.

This chain connects TRBV12-3 or TRBV12-4 to TRBJ1-4; perhaps TRBD1 as D (5 bases). V was clipped by 8 bases and J by 8 bases, with 15 bases between them. The length of the CDR3 is 13 residues. The CDR3 sequence: CASRGPTEEKLFF. The CDR3 DNA reads as TGTGCCAGCCGGGGACCTACGGAGGAAAAACTGTTTTTT.

The V gene is TRBV6-2 or TRBV6-3, the J gene TRBJ2-7, with 9 bases matching TRBD2. Looked up from germline, CDR1 is MNHEY and CDR2 is SVGEGT. The V and J ends lost 4 bases and 4 bases, in that order; junction bases with no gene match: 8. This CDR3 contains 15 residues. CDR3 sequence: CASSFTPSGDYEQYF. CDR3 in DNA: TGTGCCAGCAGTTTCACCCCTAGCGGGGATTACGAGCAGTACTTC.

This clone was found many times. The chain uses TRBV5-1 and TRBJ2-2; 11 positions match TRBD1. This CDR3 has 15 residues. Per germline, CDR1 SGHRS and CDR2 YFSETQ. With V trimmed by 3 bases and J by 7 bases, 5 bases remained unmatched. The CDR3 spells CASSSGQGDIGELFF. In DNA, the CDR3 is TGCGCCAGCAGCTCGGGACAGGGGGATATCGGGGAGCTGTTTTTT.

The V and J genes are TRBV5-1 and TRBJ1-4; tentative D call: TRBD1 (5 bases). This CDR3 region has 14 residues. Germline CDR1 SGHRS, CDR2 YFSETQ. V lost 0 bases and J lost 10, with 13 bases in between. CDR3 in DNA: TGCGCCAGCAGCTTGGAAGGGGTGGGCGGAAAACTGTTTTTT. It encodes CASSLEGVGGKLFF.

The gene calls are TRBV6-5 and TRBJ1-2; TRBD1 matches 9 bases. The CDR3 is 14 residues long. Germline V gene lookup returns CDR1 MNHEY and CDR2 SVGAGI. J gave up 4 bases and V 9 bases, and 9 bases lay outside the gene matches. The CDR3 bases are TGTGCCAGTCAATCCCACAGGGGGCTCTATGGCTACACCTTC. It codes for CASQSHRGLYGYTF.